These 21 T cell receptor beta chains came from one sample sequenced in a study of siplizumab effects on memory and regulatory T cells. Profiled with immunoSEQ multiplex PCR; TCRdb holds only in-frame clones, not every one. The repertoire consists of around 83,000 clones, with 75% to 90% occurring once and the leading ten covering more than 14%. The sample was CD4+ T cells sorted from blood. These receptors originate from a human donor in good health.

The chain links TRBV18 to TRBJ1-1, with D perhaps TRBD1 (5 bases). The germline V gene has CDR1 KGHSH and CDR2 LQKENI. With 3 bases removed from V and 2 bases from J, the gap between germline ends came to 10 bases. CDR3 size: 14 residues. The CDR3: CASSPRRDNTEAFF. The DNA of the CDR3 is TGTGCCAGCTCACCGCGGAGGGACAACACTGAAGCTTTCTTT.

This clone was seen a few times. This chain links TRBV29-1 with TRBJ1-4; D gene uncertain. Germline loops: CDR1 SQVTM, CDR2 ANQGSEA. Between the trimmed V and J ends, which lost 7 bases and 1 base, there was a span of 10 bases. This CDR3 comprises 13 residues. The CDR3 loop reads CSAQRGTNEKLFF. The DNA for the CDR3 is TGCAGCGCCCAAAGAGGAACTAATGAAAAACTGTTTTTT.

The chain uses TRBV7-9 and TRBJ2-7; 8 nucleotides match TRBD1. Germline V gene sequence: CDR1 SEHNR, CDR2 FQNEAQ (reference sequence). The CDR3 runs to 16 residues. Trimming at V came to 5 bases and at J to 1 base, leaving 10 bases not matched to a gene. The CDR3 sequence: CASSTVRTGRSYEQYF. DNA for the CDR3: TGTGCCAGCAGCACGGTCCGGACAGGGAGGTCCTACGAGCAGTACTTC.

The rearrangement uses TRBV4-3 and TRBJ2-2, with 8 bases identical to TRBD1. The CDR3 is 18 amino acids. The trim removed 1 base at V and 0 bases at J, leaving 7 bases unmatched. Germline V lookup: CDR1 LGHNA, CDR2 YSLEER. The CDR3 nucleotides read TGCGCCAGCAGCCAAGCGTCAGGGGGCTTCTCGAACACCGGGGAGCTGTTTTTT. It translates to CASSQASGGFSNTGELFF.

This chain joins TRBV18 and TRBJ2-1; 7 nucleotides align to TRBD2. The germline gives CDR1 KGHSH, CDR2 LQKENI. This CDR3 has 15 amino acids. V lost 0 bases and J lost 6; bases outside the gene matches: 5. This CDR3 reads CASSPPAGARNEQFF. The CDR3 DNA reads TGTGCCAGCTCACCACCCGCGGGAGCTCGCAATGAGCAGTTCTTC.

The gene calls are TRBV9 and TRBJ1-4; D is unresolved. The V gene lost 4 bases and the J gene lost 8 bases, with 15 bases spanning the gap. Per germline, CDR1 SGDLS and CDR2 YYNGEE. This CDR3 comprises 14 residues. This CDR3 is CASSPGSIGEKLFF. CDR3 nucleotide sequence: TGTGCCAGCAGCCCCGGATCTATCGGGGAAAAACTGTTTTTT.

The chain couples TRBV5-1 to TRBJ2-6; 8 nucleotides line up with TRBD1. The CDR3 is 16 amino acids. The junction had 3 bases not matched to a gene; V was cut back by 3 bases and J by 1 base. Per the germline V gene, CDR1 is SGHRS and CDR2 is YFSETQ. The CDR3 spells CASSWTGKSGANVLTF. As DNA, the CDR3 is TGCGCCAGCAGCTGGACAGGGAAGTCTGGGGCCAACGTCCTGACTTTC.

This sequence joins TRBV7-9 and TRBJ2-5; TRBD2 agrees at 7 bases. V lost 5 bases and J lost 2; bases outside the gene matches: 11. The germline CDR1 and CDR2 sequences are SEHNR and FQNEAQ (reference sequence). The CDR3 contains 16 residues. Written as DNA, the CDR3 is TGTGCCAGCAGCCCCTTGGGGGGGAGTTGGCAAGAGACCCAGTACTTC. It translates to CASSPLGGSWQETQYF.

The rearrangement joins TRBV27 to TRBJ2-7; 8 nucleotides agree with TRBD2. This CDR3 has 13 amino acids. Germline V CDR1 and CDR2: MNHEY, SMNVEV (reference sequence). V was clipped by 7 bases and J by 6 bases; unmatched bases: 8. The CDR3 loop reads CASTPRGGSEQYF. The CDR3 DNA follows: TGTGCCAGCACTCCTCGGGGGGGGAGCGAGCAGTACTTC.

The chain carries TRBV5-1 and TRBJ2-5; 8 bases fit TRBD2. CDR3 length equals 16 residues. V was clipped by 0 bases and J by 2 bases; unmatched bases: 6. Germline values: CDR1 SGHRS, CDR2 YFSETQ. The CDR3 is CASSLAATSGQETQYF. The CDR3 nucleotides are TGCGCCAGCAGCTTGGCCGCCACTAGCGGACAAGAGACCCAGTACTTC. Full variable domain (rest looked up from reference TRBV5-1 and TRBJ2-5): KAGVTQTPRYLIKTRGQQVTLSCSPISGHRSVSWYQQTPGQGLQFLFEYFSETQRNKGNFPGRFSGRQFSNSRSEMNVSTLELGDSALYLCASSLAATSGQETQYFGPGTRLLVL.

For the CDR3, the DNA is TGTGCCAGCAGGCCCCGGGAGTTTGAAGCTTTCTTT. This encodes CASRPREFEAFF. The rearrangement uses TRBV6-1 and TRBJ1-1, with no clear D. This CDR3 contains 12 residues. V was clipped by 6 bases and J by 7 bases, with 12 bases between them. Germline CDR1 reads MNHNS; CDR2 reads SASEGT.

The gene calls are TRBV4-1 and TRBJ2-3; D might be TRBD1 (6 bases). The CDR3 sequence is 16 residues long. Looked up from germline, CDR1 is MGHRA and CDR2 is YSYEKL. Trimming shortened V by 0 bases and J by 2 bases, and 12 bases separated the two germline ends. The CDR3 DNA reads TGCGCCAGCAGCCAAGACACAGGGCACGCCACAGATACGCAGTATTTT. It codes for CASSQDTGHATDTQYF.

This chain uses TRBV27 with TRBJ2-3; possible D gene TRBD2, 6 bases. This CDR3 has 13 amino acids. The germline gives CDR1 MNHEY, CDR2 SMNVEV (reference sequence). V gave up 5 bases and J gave up 8 bases, with 14 bases separating them. CDR3 sequence: CASSQGLLGTQYF. The CDR3 DNA follows: TGTGCCAGCAGTCAGGGACTTTTGGGTACGCAGTATTTT.

CDR3 loop: CASSPRGGLATNEKLFF. CDR3 nucleotide sequence: TGTGCCAGCTCACCTCGGGGAGGACTCGCAACTAATGAAAAACTGTTTTTT. The chain has TRBV18 and TRBJ1-4; D is undetermined. The CDR3 extends over 17 amino acids. V shed 3 bases and J shed 0 bases, with 14 bases lying between them. In germline, CDR1 is KGHSH, CDR2 LQKENI.

This clone has only a few counts. The genes are TRBV11-2 and TRBJ2-1; D remains ambiguous. V lost 1 base to trimming and J lost 10 bases, with 5 bases between them. Germline lookup yields CDR1 SGHAT and CDR2 FQNNGV. The CDR3 totals 11 residues. This CDR3 is CASSLGIEQFF. The CDR3 DNA follows: TGTGCCAGCAGCTTAGGAATAGAGCAGTTCTTC.

CDR3 DNA: TGTGCTAGTGGTTCGAAGACCTCCACAGATACGCAGTATTTT. Its protein is CASGSKTSTDTQYF. The chain recombines TRBV12-5 with TRBJ2-3; no clear D. This CDR3 has 14 residues. V was pared by 4 bases and J by 2 bases, with 10 bases between. Germline V gene lookup returns CDR1 LGHNT and CDR2 FRNRAP.

This chain joins TRBV7-3 and TRBJ1-1; D gene unclear. V gave up 5 bases and J gave up 6 bases, with 13 bases separating them. In germline, CDR1 is SGHTA, CDR2 FQGTGA. This CDR3 spans 13 amino acids. CDR3 sequence (DNA): TGTGCCAGCAGCAAAGCAAGCAGTTCTGAAGCTTTCTTT. Translating it yields CASSKASSSEAFF.

As for this clone: The same CDR3 is also encoded by other DNA sequences in this sample. The rearrangement joins TRBV18 to TRBJ1-5; D unclear. The CDR3 is 13 residues long. V was clipped by 2 bases and J by 1 base, with 3 bases between them. Germline V lookup: CDR1 KGHSH, CDR2 LQKENI. This CDR3 is CASSPGSNQPQHF. The CDR3 region has the DNA TGTGCCAGCTCACCAGGGAGCAATCAGCCCCAGCATTTT.

The V gene is TRBV4-1, the J gene TRBJ2-1; 8 bases map to TRBD2. Germline V gene data show CDR1 as MGHRA and CDR2 as YSYEKL. There are 12 residues in the CDR3. The V segment lost 2 bases and the J segment 12 bases; nucleotides outside the gene matches: 3. CDR3 in DNA: TGCGCCAGCAGCCAACCTAGCGGGCGGCAGTTCTTC. This sequence encodes CASSQPSGRQFF.

The rearrangement joins TRBV7-3 to TRBJ2-1; 7 positions match TRBD2. V was clipped by 6 bases and J by 6 bases; unmatched bases: 14. Germline V gene data show CDR1 as SGHTA and CDR2 as FQGTGA. This CDR3 is built from 16 residues. CDR3 sequence: CASSAQPGTKLNEQFF. CDR3 DNA sequence: TGTGCCAGCAGTGCCCAACCCGGGACTAAACTCAATGAGCAGTTCTTC.

This clone occurred once. The chain is built from TRBV29-1 and TRBJ2-3; 9 nucleotides match TRBD2. Trimming took 7 bases from V and 4 from J; bases not matched to a gene: 6. The CDR3 spans 13 residues. CDR1 and CDR2 from the germline V gene are SQVTM and ANQGSEA. CDR3 sequence reads: CSALRLAADTQYF. The CDR3 nucleotides read TGCAGCGCCCTACGACTAGCGGCAGATACGCAGTATTTT.